The 27 T cell receptor beta chains given below trace back to one sample, sequenced in a study of shared clonotypes between healthy human individuals. The assay was immunoSEQ multiplex PCR, and TCRdb's table has in-frame clones only and misses some. The sample lists 980,000 or so clones, less than 85% occurring once. Sequencing was performed on memory CD4+ T cells sorted from blood. Subset meaning: CD45RA-negative fraction. Every receptor here comes from a man aged 18 to 30 in good health.

There are many counts of this clone. The same CDR3 is also encoded by other DNA sequences in this sample. This chain connects TRBV2 to TRBJ2-3; D tentatively reads TRBD1 or TRBD2 (5 bases each). V was shortened by 4 bases and J by 3 bases, with 11 bases between the two germline ends. The CDR3 spans 14 residues. Germline values: CDR1 SNHLY, CDR2 FYNNEI. CDR3 DNA: TGTGCCAGCAGTGTCTTAGGGACGACAGATACGCAGTATTTT. Its protein product is CASSVLGTTDTQYF.

The chain combines TRBV2 with TRBJ2-7; D not certain. V was cut by 6 bases and J by 5 bases, with 11 bases left in between. The CDR3 covers 12 residues. Germline V gene lookup returns CDR1 SNHLY and CDR2 FYNNEI. In DNA, the CDR3 is TGTGCCAGCAGCCCATTACGGGACGAGCAGTACTTC. Protein: CASSPLRDEQYF.

This chain connects TRBV4-3 to TRBJ2-3; TRBD1 matches at 8 bases. This CDR3 contains 15 residues. Germline assignment: CDR1 LGHNA and CDR2 YSLEER. Losses at the gene ends were 1 base for V and 4 bases for J; bases not matched to a gene: 4. CDR3 coding DNA: TGCGCCAGCAGCCAAGGGACAGGGAAGCCAGATACGCAGTATTTT. Translating gives CASSQGTGKPDTQYF.

This chain links TRBV5-1 with TRBJ1-6; D might be TRBD1 (6 bases). Germline CDR1 SGHRS, CDR2 YFSETQ. The CDR3 consists of 14 residues. Trimming cost V 5 bases and J 8 bases, with 14 bases left between them. The CDR3 bases are TGCGCCAGCAGGGCAGACAGGCGGGATTCACCCCTCCACTTT. It yields the protein CASRADRRDSPLHF.

This clone appeared many times. This chain connects TRBV19 to TRBJ1-1; no clear D gene. V was clipped by 5 bases and J by 0 bases, with 10 bases between them. Germline-derived CDR1 and CDR2 are LNHDA and SQIVND (reference sequence). The CDR3 extends over 14 amino acids. The CDR3 DNA follows: TGTGCCAGTAGTCTCGGTACAGTGAACACTGAAGCTTTCTTT. Its translation is CASSLGTVNTEAFF.

Note on this clone: A read error may be the cause here, since a much bigger clone is one base away. The rearrangement uses TRBV6-1 and TRBJ2-7; the D is unclear. Germline V gene lookup returns CDR1 MNHNS and CDR2 SASEGT. The CDR3 is 12 residues long. The ends were cut back, 6 bases at V and 4 bases at J, with 10 bases in the middle. CDR3 in amino acids: CASRQTQYEQYF. Written as DNA, the CDR3 is TGTGCCAGCAGACAGACCCAATACGAGCAGTACTTC.

The genes are TRBV2 and TRBJ2-5; a weak D match, TRBD2 (6 bases). The V gene's germline CDR1 is SNHLY and CDR2 FYNNEI. CDR3 length: 13 amino acids. The V and J ends lost 10 bases and 5 bases respectively, with 17 bases between them. CDR3 amino acids: CATARDWSETQYF. CDR3 DNA: TGTGCCACCGCGCGGGATTGGTCGGAGACCCAGTACTTC.

The CDR3 bases are TGTGCCAGTCCTCGCGGGCGACGACAGCCCCAGCATTTT. The encoded protein is CASPRGRRQPQHF. The V call is TRBV6-4, the J call TRBJ1-5; D is unclear. Trimming took off 9 bases at V and 7 bases at J, with 16 bases between the two ends. CDR1 MRHNA and CDR2 SNTAGT come from the germline V gene. The CDR3 is made up of 13 amino acids.

The genes are TRBV6-8 and TRBJ1-3, with TRBD1 identical over 7 bases. After removal of 2 bases from V and 8 bases from J, the junction contained 6 bases not matched to a gene. The length of the CDR3 is 14 residues. The germline V gene encodes CDR1 MNHGY and CDR2 SAAAGT. The CDR3 DNA is TGTGCCAGCAGTTACATACAGGGGACCGACACCATATATTTT. Translation: CASSYIQGTDTIYF.

The chain has TRBV4-3 and TRBJ2-1, with TRBD2 identical over 7 bases. The V gene's germline CDR1 is LGHNA and CDR2 YSLEER. The ends lost 0 bases at V and 0 bases at J; junction bases unmatched: 5. CDR3 length: 17 residues. In DNA, the CDR3 is TGCGCCAGCAGCCAAGAGCGGGCTAGCGGCTCCTACAATGAGCAGTTCTTC. It codes for CASSQERASGSYNEQFF.

The genes are TRBV10-3 and TRBJ2-3; D is perhaps TRBD1 or TRBD2 (5 bases each). Germline V gene lookup returns CDR1 ENHRY and CDR2 SYGVKD. This CDR3 is 13 amino acids long. V was trimmed by 7 bases and J by 4 bases, leaving 12 bases between them. The CDR3 DNA sequence: TGTGCCATCAAGAGGGGACCGTCAGATACGCAGTATTTT. It specifies CAIKRGPSDTQYF.

The chain recombines TRBV4-3 with TRBJ2-1, with 13 bases that match TRBD2. Germline V lookup: CDR1 LGHNA, CDR2 YSLEER. The trim removed 0 bases at V and 10 bases at J, leaving 9 bases unmatched. The CDR3 has 17 residues. The CDR3 loop reads CASSQEITSGRAWEQFF. The CDR3 bases are TGCGCCAGCAGCCAAGAAATAACTAGCGGGAGGGCCTGGGAGCAGTTCTTC.

The V gene is TRBV7-9, the J gene TRBJ2-1; the D gene is possibly TRBD1 (5 bases). The V end lost 7 bases, the J end lost 5 bases, and 15 bases lay between the germline ends. CDR3 length equals 14 residues. The germline gives CDR1 SEHNR, CDR2 FQNEAQ (reference sequence). The CDR3 region is CASTWGRIDNEQFF. CDR3 nucleotides: TGTGCCAGCACCTGGGGCCGCATAGACAATGAGCAGTTCTTC.

This clone has ten or more counts. The chain employs TRBV5-1 and TRBJ1-2, with TRBD1 matching over 10 bases. Germline V lookup: CDR1 SGHRS, CDR2 YFSETQ. The CDR3 runs 16 residues. V trimming: 6 bases; J trimming: 4 bases; junction bases outside the gene matches: 12. This CDR3 is CASNGDRGSLSYGYTF. As DNA, the CDR3 is TGCGCCAGCAATGGGGACAGGGGCAGTTTATCCTATGGCTACACCTTC.

As regards this clone: A single base separates this from a much larger clone, so it may be a read error. The genes are TRBV5-4 and TRBJ1-1, with no clear D. Per germline, CDR1 SGHNT and CDR2 YYREEE (reference sequence). The V and J ends lost 4 bases and 1 base respectively, with 8 bases between them. CDR3 length: 13 amino acids. The CDR3 DNA reads as TGTGCCAGCAGCGCGGACGGGAACACTGAAGCTTTCTTT. Translation gives CASSADGNTEAFF.

The chain combines TRBV10-3 with TRBJ2-3, with D hard to call. CDR1 is ENHRY and CDR2 is SYGVKD in the germline V gene. This CDR3 is built from 13 residues. The V and J ends lost 0 bases and 7 bases respectively, with 8 bases between them. The CDR3 bases are TGTGCCATCAGTGAGTCGGCAGCCTATACGCAGTATTTT. Its protein product is CAISESAAYTQYF.

The chain uses TRBV7-9 and TRBJ1-3, with D maybe TRBD1 (6 bases). CDR1 and CDR2 from the germline V gene are SEHNR and FQNEAQ (reference sequence). The V end lost 5 bases, the J end lost 11 bases, and 16 bases lay between the germline ends. The CDR3 has 13 amino acids. CDR3 protein: CASSTGQPIAIYF. The CDR3 coding sequence is TGTGCCAGCAGCACTGGACAGCCAATTGCCATATATTTT.

This sequence joins TRBV2 and TRBJ1-6, with D uncertain. V was clipped by 11 bases and J by 5 bases, with 10 bases between them. Germline values: CDR1 SNHLY, CDR2 FYNNEI. The length of the CDR3 is 12 residues. The chain's CDR3 is CAGRPNNSPLHF. The CDR3, as DNA: TGTGCCGGTCGGCCGAATAATTCACCCCTCCACTTT.

The chain joins TRBV4-1 to TRBJ2-3, with 13 bases matching TRBD2. Germline-derived CDR1 and CDR2 are MGHRA and YSYEKL. Germline trimming cut 0 bases from V and 5 bases from J; bases unmatched to any gene: 8. The CDR3 runs 18 residues. The DNA of the CDR3 is TGCGCCAGCAGCCAAGAACCTGGACTAGCGGGGGTGGTAGATACGCAGTATTTT. Its translation is CASSQEPGLAGVVDTQYF.

The V and J genes are TRBV6-6 and TRBJ2-2; perhaps TRBD1 as D (5 bases). Germline V CDR1 and CDR2: MNHNY, SVGAGI (reference sequence). The length of the CDR3 is 13 residues. V lost 6 bases and J 8 bases, leaving 13 bases between the germline ends. The CDR3 nucleotides read TGTGCCAGCAGCTCCAGGGATGGAGGGGAGCTGTTTTTT. This translates into CASSSRDGGELFF.

This clone was detected once. The chain has TRBV30 and TRBJ2-7; D call uncertain. The CDR3 sequence is 13 residues long. Trimming left V 4 bases short and J 6 bases short, with 16 bases between. The germline V gene has CDR1 GTSNPN and CDR2 SVGIG (reference sequence). The DNA of the CDR3 is TGTGCCTGGATTCTCAATGGGGTCGGCGAGCAGTACTTC. Its protein product is CAWILNGVGEQYF.

This chain uses TRBV2 with TRBJ1-5; D gene uncertain. The CDR3 runs to 13 residues. The germline CDR1 and CDR2 sequences are SNHLY and FYNNEI. Trimming left V 3 bases short and J 6 bases short, with 9 bases between. CDR3 sequence (DNA): TGTGCCAGCAGTGACCGGGGAACTCAGCCCCAGCATTTT. Protein product: CASSDRGTQPQHF.

The J gene is TRBJ2-1, the V gene TRBV28; TRBD1 matches 9 bases. CDR3 size: 15 residues. Germline V gene lookup returns CDR1 MDHEN and CDR2 SYDVKM. With 7 bases clipped from V and 12 bases from J, the junction kept 16 bases outside the gene matches. This CDR3 reads CASTPAGTGPWGQFF. The CDR3 region has the DNA TGTGCCAGCACCCCTGCCGGGACAGGGCCCTGGGGGCAGTTCTTC.

This chain joins TRBV7-9 and TRBJ2-7; D is unclear. There are 12 residues in the CDR3. The germline V gene has CDR1 SEHNR and CDR2 FQNEAQ (reference sequence). V lost 3 bases, J lost 1 base, and 4 bases lay in between. Written as DNA, the CDR3 is TGTGCCAGCAGCTTCCAGTCCTACGAGCAGTACTTC. Residues: CASSFQSYEQYF.

A few counts support this clone. This chain joins TRBV5-4 and TRBJ1-1; 9 bases align to TRBD1. J was trimmed by 4 bases and V by 4 bases; bases with no gene match: 11. Looked up from germline, CDR1 is SGHNT and CDR2 is YYREEE (reference sequence). CDR3 size: 16 residues. CDR3 residues: CASSTRQGGFATEAFF. CDR3 DNA sequence: TGTGCCAGCAGCACTCGACAGGGGGGGTTTGCCACTGAAGCTTTCTTT.

The chain uses TRBV4-3 and TRBJ1-3; D unresolved. Germline lookup yields CDR1 LGHNA and CDR2 YSLEER. CDR3 length equals 15 residues. V lost 0 bases to trimming and J lost 5 bases, with 11 bases between them. The CDR3 nucleotides are TGCGCCAGCAGCCAAGAAGGTGGGATTAGAAACACCATATATTTT. Translating gives CASSQEGGIRNTIYF.

V gene TRBV27 combines with J gene TRBJ2-7; TRBD1 agrees at 8 bases. V lost 7 bases to trimming and J lost 6 bases; unmatched junction nucleotides: 8. CDR3 size: 13 residues. Germline CDR1 and CDR2: MNHEY and SMNVEV (reference sequence). CDR3 region: CASTADRVGEQYF. In DNA form, the CDR3 reads TGTGCCAGCACCGCGGACAGGGTGGGCGAGCAGTACTTC.